The 15 T cell receptor beta chains below all came from one sample that was sequenced in a study of shared clonotypes between healthy human individuals. Terminally differentiated effector memory CD45RA+ cells were excluded by CCR7 positive selection of CD45RO-negative cells. Produced via immunoSEQ multiplex PCR; TCRdb's table is partial and in-frame only. The sample has about 2.1 million clones, over 85% seen once. Sequencing used naive CD8+ T cells from PBMCs. Every receptor here comes from a man between 18 and 29 years old in good health. Some clones in this sample may be carry-over from other donors' samples.

The chain uses TRBV5-5 and TRBJ2-2; possible D gene TRBD2, 6 bases. Trimming took 2 bases from V and 4 from J, leaving 15 bases between them. CDR1 and CDR2 (germline): SGHKS, YYEKEE (reference sequence). This CDR3 spans 16 amino acids. CDR3: CASSLGSRELTGELFF. The CDR3, as DNA: TGTGCCAGCAGCTTAGGGTCCCGGGAGCTCACCGGGGAGCTGTTTTTT.

The V call is TRBV10-2, the J call TRBJ2-1; TRBD2 agrees at 8 bases. Germline trimming cut 1 base from V and 3 bases from J; bases unmatched to any gene: 14. Germline CDR1 reads WSHSY; CDR2 reads SAAADI. The CDR3 has 19 residues. CDR3 bases: TGCGCCAGCAGTGAGTGGGGTCCCACGGGAGGGGTTGGCTACAATGAGCAGTTCTTC. This gives the protein CASSEWGPTGGVGYNEQFF.

The table lists this clone with a few counts. This rearrangement joins TRBV10-1 to TRBJ2-1, with TRBD2 identical over 9 bases. With V trimmed by 2 bases and J by 3 bases, 5 bases remained unmatched. This CDR3 has 16 residues. The germline gives CDR1 WNHNN, CDR2 SYGVQD (reference sequence). CDR3 loop: CASSEVTSGFYNEQFF. The DNA of the CDR3 is TGCGCCAGCAGTGAGGTGACTAGCGGCTTCTACAATGAGCAGTTCTTC.

J is TRBJ2-7 and V is TRBV7-3; 13 bases agree with TRBD2. With V trimmed by 5 bases and J by 5 bases, 3 bases remained unmatched. The CDR3 has 14 residues. Germline values: CDR1 SGHTA, CDR2 FQGTGA. The CDR3 region has the DNA TGTGCCAGCAGCCTAGGACTAGCGGGAGACGAGCAGTACTTC. Translated: CASSLGLAGDEQYF.

This rearrangement joins TRBV29-1 to TRBJ2-5; 8 bases are a match to TRBD2. With the DNA end fitting TRBJ2-7 better, the J assignment may be wrong. CDR1 SQVTM and CDR2 ANQGSEA come from the germline V gene. The CDR3 is 14 residues long. Here the CDR3 DNA reads TGCAGCGTTGAAGAAACTAGCGGAACCTACGAGCAGTACTTC. It encodes CSVEETSGTYEQYF.

This clone has a single count. This chain links TRBV30 with TRBJ2-1; unclear D gene. CDR1 GTSNPN and CDR2 SVGIG come from the germline V gene (reference sequence). The CDR3 extends over 16 amino acids. V lost 0 bases to trimming and J lost 0 bases, with 12 bases between them. This CDR3 is CAWSVLRVSSYNEQFF. The CDR3 region has the DNA TGTGCCTGGAGTGTACTCCGCGTGAGCTCCTACAATGAGCAGTTCTTC.

This chain uses TRBV27 with TRBJ2-2; no definite D call. Trimming took 2 bases from V and 4 from J, leaving 8 bases between them. CDR1 and CDR2 from the germline V gene are MNHEY and SMNVEV (reference sequence). CDR3 length: 14 residues. The CDR3 sequence is CASSLTLATGELFF. CDR3 sequence (DNA): TGTGCCAGCAGTTTAACCTTAGCCACCGGGGAGCTGTTTTTT.

This chain connects TRBV6-5 to TRBJ1-5; D is undetermined. The CDR3 totals 14 residues. The V gene's germline CDR1 is MNHEY and CDR2 SVGAGI. V lost 6 bases to trimming and J lost 6 bases, with 15 bases between them. The CDR3 loop is CASSPGLRTQPQHF. The CDR3 nucleotides read TGTGCCAGCAGCCCCGGACTCAGAACTCAGCCCCAGCATTTT.

V is TRBV13 and J is TRBJ2-2, with a tentative D call TRBD1 (5 bases). Germline V lookup: CDR1 PRHDT, CDR2 FYEKMQ (reference sequence). Trimming shortened V by 1 base and J by 2 bases, and 11 bases separated the two germline ends. This CDR3 comprises 16 residues. The CDR3 bases are TGTGCCAGCAGCTTAGCGATGGACATAAACACCGGGGAGCTGTTTTTT. It encodes CASSLAMDINTGELFF. Using reference TRBV13 and TRBJ2-2 for the parts outside the CDR3, the full variable domain is AAGVIQSPRHLIKEKRETATLKCYPIPRHDTVYWYQQGPGQDPQFLISFYEKMQSDKGSIPDRFSAQQFSDYHSELNMSSLELGDSALYFCASSLAMDINTGELFFGEGSRLTVL.

The genes are TRBV4-1 and TRBJ2-1; 8 bases align to TRBD2. This CDR3 has 14 residues. Germline V CDR1 and CDR2: MGHRA, YSYEKL. Trimming took 3 bases from V and 5 from J; bases not matched to a gene: 3. The chain's CDR3 is CASSQLAGDNEQFF. The CDR3 DNA reads as TGCGCCAGCAGCCAGCTAGCGGGCGACAATGAGCAGTTCTTC.

This sequence joins TRBV30 and TRBJ2-7, with TRBD2 as a possible D gene (5 bases). The CDR3 sequence is 13 residues long. Trimming cost V 2 bases and J 2 bases, with 10 bases left between them. Germline V gene lookup returns CDR1 GTSNPN and CDR2 SVGIG (reference sequence). CDR3 protein: CAWSSPAAYEQYF. As DNA, the CDR3 is TGTGCCTGGAGTTCACCAGCGGCCTACGAGCAGTACTTC. The variable domain in full, completed from reference TRBV30 and TRBJ2-7, reads SQTIHQWPATLVQPVGSPLSLECTVEGTSNPNLYWYRQAAGRGLQLLFYSVGIGQISSEVPQNLSASRPQDRQFILSSKKLLLSDSGFYLCAWSSPAAYEQYFGPGTRLTVT.

About this clone itself: Different DNA sequences within this sample yield the same CDR3. The V gene is TRBV4-2, the J gene TRBJ2-1; the match to TRBD2 covers 9 bases. Per germline, CDR1 LGHNA and CDR2 YNFKEQ. This CDR3 is built from 15 residues. The ends lost 1 base at V and 4 bases at J; junction bases unmatched: 2. The CDR3 sequence is CASSQASGTYNEQFF. The CDR3 DNA follows: TGTGCCAGCAGCCAAGCTAGCGGGACGTACAATGAGCAGTTCTTC.

CDR3: CASSLGRGGDGYTF. The CDR3 DNA is TGTGCCAGCAGCTTAGGCAGGGGAGGGGATGGCTACACCTTC. The V call is TRBV5-4, the J call TRBJ1-2, with D tentatively TRBD1 (6 bases). CDR1 and CDR2 from the germline V gene are SGHNT and YYREEE (reference sequence). Trimming cost V 2 bases and J 6 bases, with 14 bases left between them. This CDR3 spans 14 amino acids. Looking up the rest from reference TRBV5-4 and TRBJ1-2 gives the full variable domain: ETGVTQSPTHLIKTRGQQVTLRCSSQSGHNTVSWYQQALGQGPQFIFQYYREEENGRGNFPPRFSGLQFPNYSSELNVNALELDDSALYLCASSLGRGGDGYTFGSGTRLTVV.

The rearrangement joins TRBV2 to TRBJ2-3; TRBD2 matches 7 bases. Per the germline V gene, CDR1 is SNHLY and CDR2 is FYNNEI. This CDR3 is built from 18 residues. J gave up 0 bases and V 4 bases, and 13 bases lay outside the gene matches. CDR3 nucleotide sequence: TGTGCCAGCAGTGTTCCTAGCGGACTATCCTCTAGCACAGATACGCAGTATTTT. Amino acids: CASSVPSGLSSSTDTQYF.

This chain joins TRBV11-2 and TRBJ2-5, with D possibly TRBD1 on 5 matching bases. CDR3 size: 14 residues. V was clipped by 5 bases and J by 5 bases, with 15 bases between them. The V gene's germline CDR1 is SGHAT and CDR2 FQNNGV. The CDR3 DNA reads as TGTGCCAGCAGCATGGGGCTGGATTGGGAGACCCAGTACTTC. Translating it yields CASSMGLDWETQYF. Full variable domain (missing parts from reference TRBV11-2 and TRBJ2-5): EAGVAQSPRYKIIEKRQSVAFWCNPISGHATLYWYQQILGQGPKLLIQFQNNGVVDDSQLPKDRFSAERLKGVDSTLKIQPAKLEDSAVYLCASSMGLDWETQYFGPGTRLLVL.